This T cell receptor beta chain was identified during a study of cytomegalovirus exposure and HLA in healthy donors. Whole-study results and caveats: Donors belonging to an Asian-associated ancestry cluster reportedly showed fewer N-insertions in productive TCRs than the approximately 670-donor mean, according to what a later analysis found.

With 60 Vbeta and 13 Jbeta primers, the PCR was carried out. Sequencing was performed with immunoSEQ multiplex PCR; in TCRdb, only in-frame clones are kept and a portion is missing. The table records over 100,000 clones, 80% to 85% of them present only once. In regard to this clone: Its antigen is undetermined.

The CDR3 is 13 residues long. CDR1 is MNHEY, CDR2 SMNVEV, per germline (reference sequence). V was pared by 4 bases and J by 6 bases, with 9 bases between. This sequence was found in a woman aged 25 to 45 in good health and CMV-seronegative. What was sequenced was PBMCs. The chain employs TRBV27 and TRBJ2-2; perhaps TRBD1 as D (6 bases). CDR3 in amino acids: CASSWGRPGELFF. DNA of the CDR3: TGTGCCAGCAGTTGGGGGCGGCCCGGGGAGCTGTTTTTT.